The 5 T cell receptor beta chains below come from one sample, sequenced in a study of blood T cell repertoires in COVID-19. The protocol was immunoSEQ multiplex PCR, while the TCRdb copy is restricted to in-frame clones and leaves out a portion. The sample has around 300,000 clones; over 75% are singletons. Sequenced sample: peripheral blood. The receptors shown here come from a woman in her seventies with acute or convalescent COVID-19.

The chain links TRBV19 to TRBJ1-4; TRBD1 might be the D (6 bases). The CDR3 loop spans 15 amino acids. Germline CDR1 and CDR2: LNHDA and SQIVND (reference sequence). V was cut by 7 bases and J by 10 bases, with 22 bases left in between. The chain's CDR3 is CASTQAQGSFRKLFF. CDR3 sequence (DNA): TGTGCCAGTACCCAGGCCCAGGGGAGCTTCAGAAAACTGTTTTTT.

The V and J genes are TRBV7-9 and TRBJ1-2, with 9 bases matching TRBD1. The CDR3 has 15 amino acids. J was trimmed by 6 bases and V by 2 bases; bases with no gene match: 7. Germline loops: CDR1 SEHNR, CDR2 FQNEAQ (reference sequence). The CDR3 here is CASSLWDRERNGYTF. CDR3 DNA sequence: TGTGCCAGCAGCTTATGGGACAGGGAAAGGAATGGCTACACCTTC.

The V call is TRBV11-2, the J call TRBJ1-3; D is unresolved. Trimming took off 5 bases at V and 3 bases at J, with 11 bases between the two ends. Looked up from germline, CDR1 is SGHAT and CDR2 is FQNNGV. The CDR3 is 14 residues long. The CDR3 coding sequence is TGTGCCAGCAGCCAACTATCGCGTGGAAACACCATATATTTT. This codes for CASSQLSRGNTIYF. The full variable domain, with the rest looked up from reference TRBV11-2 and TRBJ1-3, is EAGVAQSPRYKIIEKRQSVAFWCNPISGHATLYWYQQILGQGPKLLIQFQNNGVVDDSQLPKDRFSAERLKGVDSTLKIQPAKLEDSAVYLCASSQLSRGNTIYFGEGSWLTVV.

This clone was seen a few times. The CDR3 DNA reads as TGTGCCAGCAGCTTAGGGACAGGGAATCAGCCCCAGCATTTT. It encodes CASSLGTGNQPQHF. The chain couples TRBV7-9 to TRBJ1-5; 8 bases map to TRBD1. Trimming cost V 1 base and J 4 bases; bases outside gene matches: 0. This CDR3 contains 14 residues. Germline V lookup: CDR1 SEHNR, CDR2 FQNEAQ (reference sequence).

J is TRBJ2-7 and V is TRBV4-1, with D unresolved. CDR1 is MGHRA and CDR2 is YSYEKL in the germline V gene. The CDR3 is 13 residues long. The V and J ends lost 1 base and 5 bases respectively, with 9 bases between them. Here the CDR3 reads CASSQVRSNEQYF. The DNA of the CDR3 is TGCGCCAGCAGCCAAGTGAGGTCGAACGAGCAGTACTTC.